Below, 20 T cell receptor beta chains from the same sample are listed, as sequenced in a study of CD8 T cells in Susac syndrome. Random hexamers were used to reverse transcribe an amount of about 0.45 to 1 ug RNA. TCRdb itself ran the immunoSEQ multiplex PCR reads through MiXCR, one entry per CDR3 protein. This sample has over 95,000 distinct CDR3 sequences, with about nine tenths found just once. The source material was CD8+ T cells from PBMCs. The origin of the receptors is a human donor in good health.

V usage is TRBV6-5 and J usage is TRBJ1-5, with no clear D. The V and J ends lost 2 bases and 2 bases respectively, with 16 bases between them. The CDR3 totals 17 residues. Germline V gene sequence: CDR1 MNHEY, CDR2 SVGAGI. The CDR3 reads CASSYPIGGQGNQPQHF. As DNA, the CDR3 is TGTGCCAGCAGTTACCCGATCGGAGGGCAAGGCAATCAGCCCCAGCATTTT.

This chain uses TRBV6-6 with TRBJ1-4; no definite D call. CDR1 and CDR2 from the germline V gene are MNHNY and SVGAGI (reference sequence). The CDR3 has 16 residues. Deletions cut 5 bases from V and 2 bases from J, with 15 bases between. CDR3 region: CASSTWEASTNEKLFF. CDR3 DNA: TGTGCCAGCAGTACCTGGGAGGCTTCGACTAATGAAAAACTGTTTTTT.

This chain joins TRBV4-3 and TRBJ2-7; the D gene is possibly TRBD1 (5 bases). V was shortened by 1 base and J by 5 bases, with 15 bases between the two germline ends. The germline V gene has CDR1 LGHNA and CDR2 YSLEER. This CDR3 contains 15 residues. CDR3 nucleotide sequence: TGCGCCAGCAGCCAAGGGCGTCAGGGTTACGACGAGCAGTACTTC. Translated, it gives CASSQGRQGYDEQYF.

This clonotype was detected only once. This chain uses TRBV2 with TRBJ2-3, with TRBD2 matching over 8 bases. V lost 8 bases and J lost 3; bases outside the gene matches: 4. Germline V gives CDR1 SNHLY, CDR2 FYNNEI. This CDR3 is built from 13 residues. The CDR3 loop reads CASQGGGTDTQYF. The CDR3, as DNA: TGTGCCAGCCAAGGCGGGGGGACAGATACGCAGTATTTT.

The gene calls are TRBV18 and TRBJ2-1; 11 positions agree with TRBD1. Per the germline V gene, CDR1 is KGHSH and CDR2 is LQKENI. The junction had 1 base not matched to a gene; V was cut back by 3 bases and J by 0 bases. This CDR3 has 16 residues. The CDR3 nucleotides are TGTGCCAGCTCACCGGGACAGGGGGGCTCCTACAATGAGCAGTTCTTC. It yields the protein CASSPGQGGSYNEQFF. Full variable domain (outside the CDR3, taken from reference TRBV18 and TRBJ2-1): NAGVMQNPRHLVRRRGQEARLRCSPMKGHSHVYWYRQLPEEGLKFMVYLQKENIIDESGMPKERFSAEFPKEGPSILRIQQVVRGDSAAYFCASSPGQGGSYNEQFFGPGTRLTVL.

CDR3 coding DNA: TGTGCCAGCAGTTTAGCGGGAGCCCCCACAGATACGCAGTATTTT. Translation: CASSLAGAPTDTQYF. The gene calls are TRBV6-2 or TRBV6-3 and TRBJ2-3, with 9 positions matching TRBD2. Germline V gene lookup returns CDR1 MNHEY and CDR2 SVGEGT. V lost 4 bases to trimming and J lost 2 bases; unmatched junction nucleotides: 4. There are 15 residues in the CDR3.

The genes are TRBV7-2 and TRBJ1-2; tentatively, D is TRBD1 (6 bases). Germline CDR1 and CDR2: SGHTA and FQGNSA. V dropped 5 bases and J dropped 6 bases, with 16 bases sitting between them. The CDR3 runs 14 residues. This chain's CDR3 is CASSPEVQGHGYTF. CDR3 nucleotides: TGTGCCAGCAGCCCAGAAGTCCAGGGGCATGGCTACACCTTC.

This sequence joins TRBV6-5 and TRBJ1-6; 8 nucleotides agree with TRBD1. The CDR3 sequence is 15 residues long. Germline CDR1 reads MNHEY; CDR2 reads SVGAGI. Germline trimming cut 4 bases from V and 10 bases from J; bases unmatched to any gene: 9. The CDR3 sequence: CASSSAPGGRSPLHF. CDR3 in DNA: TGTGCCAGCAGTTCCGCTCCAGGGGGCAGGTCACCCCTCCACTTT.

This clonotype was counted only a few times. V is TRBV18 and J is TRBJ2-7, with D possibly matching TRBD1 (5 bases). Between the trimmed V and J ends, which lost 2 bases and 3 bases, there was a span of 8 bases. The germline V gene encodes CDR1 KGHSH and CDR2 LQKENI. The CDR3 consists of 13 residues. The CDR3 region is CASSPGQSYEQYF. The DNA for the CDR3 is TGTGCCAGCTCACCAGGACAAAGCTACGAGCAGTACTTC.

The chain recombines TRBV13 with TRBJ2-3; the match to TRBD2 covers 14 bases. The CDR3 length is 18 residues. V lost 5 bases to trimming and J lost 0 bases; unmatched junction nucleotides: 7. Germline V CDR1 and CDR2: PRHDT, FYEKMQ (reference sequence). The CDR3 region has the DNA TGTGCCAGCAGCCCGATGGGACTAGCGGGGGCTAGCACAGATACGCAGTATTTT. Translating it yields CASSPMGLAGASTDTQYF.

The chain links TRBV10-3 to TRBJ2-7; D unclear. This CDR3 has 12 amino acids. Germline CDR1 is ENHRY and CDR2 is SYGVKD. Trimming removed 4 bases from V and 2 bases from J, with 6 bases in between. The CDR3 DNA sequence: TGTGCCATCAGTGGCAGAGCCTACGAGCAGTACTTC. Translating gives CAISGRAYEQYF.

CDR3 nucleotide sequence: TGTGCCACCAGTGATCCATCACAGGGCAGCAATGAGCAGTTCTTC. Translation: CATSDPSQGSNEQFF. The chain carries TRBV24-1 and TRBJ2-1, with a tentative D call TRBD1 (6 bases). Trimming stripped 3 bases from V and 6 bases from J, with 14 bases between. There are 15 residues in the CDR3. Germline V gene lookup returns CDR1 KGHDR and CDR2 SFDVKD.

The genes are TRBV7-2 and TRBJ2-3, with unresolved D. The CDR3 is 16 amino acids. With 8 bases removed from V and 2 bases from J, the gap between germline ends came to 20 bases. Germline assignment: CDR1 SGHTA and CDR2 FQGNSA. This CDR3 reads CASLVRHLLLTDTQYF. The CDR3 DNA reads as TGTGCCAGCCTCGTCAGACACCTCTTACTCACAGATACGCAGTATTTT. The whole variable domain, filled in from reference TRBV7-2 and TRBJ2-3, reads GAGVSQSPSNKVTEKGKDVELRCDPISGHTALYWYRQSLGQGLEFLIYFQGNSAPDKSGLPSDRFSAERTGGSVSTLTIQRTQQEDSAVYLCASLVRHLLLTDTQYFGPGTRLTVL.

CDR3 DNA sequence: TGTGCCAGCAGTTTGGGCAGTGGCAATGAGCAGTTCTTC. It is translated as CASSLGSGNEQFF. The chain combines TRBV12-3 or TRBV12-4 with TRBJ2-1; no clear D. With 3 bases removed from V and 6 bases from J, the gap between germline ends came to 9 bases. The CDR3 length is 13 residues.

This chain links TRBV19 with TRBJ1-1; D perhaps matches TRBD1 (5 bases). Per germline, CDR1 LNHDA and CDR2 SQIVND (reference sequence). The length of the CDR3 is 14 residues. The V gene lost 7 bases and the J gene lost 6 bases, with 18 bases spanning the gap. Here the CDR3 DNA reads TGTGCCAGTAATGTTAGGGGTTCGGCGTCTGAAGCTTTCTTT. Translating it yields CASNVRGSASEAFF.

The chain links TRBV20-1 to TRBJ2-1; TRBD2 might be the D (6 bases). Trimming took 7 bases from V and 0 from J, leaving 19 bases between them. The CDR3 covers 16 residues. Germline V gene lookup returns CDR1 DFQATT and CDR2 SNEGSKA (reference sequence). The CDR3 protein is CSVIQRGASSYNEQFF. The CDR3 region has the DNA TGCAGTGTCATACAACGCGGGGCAAGCTCCTACAATGAGCAGTTCTTC.

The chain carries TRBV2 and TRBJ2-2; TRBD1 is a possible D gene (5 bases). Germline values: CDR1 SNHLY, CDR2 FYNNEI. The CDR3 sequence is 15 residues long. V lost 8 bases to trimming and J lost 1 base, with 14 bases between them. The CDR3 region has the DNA TGTGCCAGCCCCTCGTTAACAGGGAACACCGGGGAGCTGTTTTTT. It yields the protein CASPSLTGNTGELFF.

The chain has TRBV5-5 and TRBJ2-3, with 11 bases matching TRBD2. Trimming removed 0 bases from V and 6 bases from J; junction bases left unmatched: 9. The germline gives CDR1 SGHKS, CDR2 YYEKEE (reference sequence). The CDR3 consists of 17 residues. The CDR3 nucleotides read TGTGCCAGCAGCTTGGTGACTAGCGGGACGTTTTTGGATACGCAGTATTTT. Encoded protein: CASSLVTSGTFLDTQYF.

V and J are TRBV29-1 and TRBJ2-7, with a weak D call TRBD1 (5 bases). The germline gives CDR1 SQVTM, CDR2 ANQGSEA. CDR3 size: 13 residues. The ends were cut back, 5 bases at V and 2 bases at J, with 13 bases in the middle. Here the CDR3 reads CSVLAGRAYEQYF. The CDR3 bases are TGCAGCGTTCTGGCTGGCAGGGCCTACGAGCAGTACTTC.

The CDR3 region is CASSLVRGERGNEQYF. The CDR3 DNA reads TGTGCCAGCAGCTTAGTCCGAGGGGAACGAGGGAACGAGCAGTACTTC. The chain joins TRBV7-2 to TRBJ2-7, with D tentatively TRBD1 or TRBD2 (5 bases each). The V and J ends lost 1 base and 5 bases respectively, with 18 bases between them. This CDR3 spans 16 amino acids. The germline gives CDR1 SGHTA, CDR2 FQGNSA.